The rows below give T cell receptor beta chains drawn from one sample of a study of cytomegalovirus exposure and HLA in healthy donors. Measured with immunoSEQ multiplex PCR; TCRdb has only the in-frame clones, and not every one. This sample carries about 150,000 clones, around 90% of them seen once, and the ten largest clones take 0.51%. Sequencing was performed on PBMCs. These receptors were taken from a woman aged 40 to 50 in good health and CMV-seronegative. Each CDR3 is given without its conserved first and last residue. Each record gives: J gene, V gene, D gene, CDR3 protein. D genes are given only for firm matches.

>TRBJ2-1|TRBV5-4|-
ASSLVGGLYNEQF
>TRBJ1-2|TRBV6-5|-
ASSLRGSPNYGYT
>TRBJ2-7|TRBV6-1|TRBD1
ASSKGTGGSSYEQY
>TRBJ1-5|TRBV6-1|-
ASSENRGNQPQH
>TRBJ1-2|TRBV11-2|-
ASSLRFQGGYT
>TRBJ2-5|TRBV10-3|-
AISESLTGQETQY
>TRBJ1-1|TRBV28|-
ASSLPRGGAAF
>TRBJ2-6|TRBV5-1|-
ASSLVAAGANVLT
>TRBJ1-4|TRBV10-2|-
ASSVQRWEKLF
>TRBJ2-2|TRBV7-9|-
ASSSGLSNTGELF
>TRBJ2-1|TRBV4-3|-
ASSQGAGDSYNEQF
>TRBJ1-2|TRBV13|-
ASSPWDIDGYT
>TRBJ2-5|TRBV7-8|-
ASSLSDQETQY
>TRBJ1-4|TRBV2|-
ASSQLTVREKLF
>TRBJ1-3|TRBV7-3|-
ASSLRRICNTIY
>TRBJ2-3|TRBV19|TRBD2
ASMRLAGENTQY
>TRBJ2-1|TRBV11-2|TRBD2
ASSRLAGGGDEQF
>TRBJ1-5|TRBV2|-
ASSEETGSGQPQH
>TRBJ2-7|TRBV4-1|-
ASSQVGPDSGTYEQY
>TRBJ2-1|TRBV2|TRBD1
ASTTGYNEQF
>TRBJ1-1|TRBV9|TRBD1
ASSPRDSEAF
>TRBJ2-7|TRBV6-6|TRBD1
ASRPRGQGFYEQY
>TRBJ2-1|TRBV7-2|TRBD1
ASSLAGTGPYNEQF
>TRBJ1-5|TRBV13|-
ASSPDRIQPQH
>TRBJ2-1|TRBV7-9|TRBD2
SSSGSGRASYNEQF
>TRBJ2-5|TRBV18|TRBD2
ASSPRTPGGETQY
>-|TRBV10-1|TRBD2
ASSEGGRADEQY
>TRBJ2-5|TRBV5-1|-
ASSLGVAEETQY
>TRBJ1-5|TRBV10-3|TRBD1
AISETGQGNDQPQH
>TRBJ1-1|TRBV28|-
ASSLPGGETEAF
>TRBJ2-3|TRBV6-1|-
ASSTTGMFTDTQY
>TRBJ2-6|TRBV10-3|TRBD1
AISAGTGGTGANVLT
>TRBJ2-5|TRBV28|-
ASSPTGLQETQY
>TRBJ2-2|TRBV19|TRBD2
ASSMGGRGAGELF
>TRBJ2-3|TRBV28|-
ASGRGQDTQY
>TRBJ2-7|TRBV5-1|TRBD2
ASSSLAGESYEQY
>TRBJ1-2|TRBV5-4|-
ASSLSAGNQYGYT
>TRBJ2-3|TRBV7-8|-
ASRGLYTDTQY
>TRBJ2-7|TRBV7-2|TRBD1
ASSSGTGIHEQY
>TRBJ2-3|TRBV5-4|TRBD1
ASSLGTGTDTQY
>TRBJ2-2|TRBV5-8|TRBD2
ASSFPGTSGKLF
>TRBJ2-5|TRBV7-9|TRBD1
ASSFRRGQGDQETQY
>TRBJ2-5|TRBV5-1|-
ASSLVQAGETQY
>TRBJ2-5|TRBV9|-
ASSDLSGTNQETQY
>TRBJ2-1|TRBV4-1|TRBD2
ASSSSGSSYNEQF
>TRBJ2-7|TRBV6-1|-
ASRTASYEQY
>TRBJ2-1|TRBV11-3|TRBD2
ASSLELAGGNEQF
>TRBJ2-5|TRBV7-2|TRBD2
ASSRQLAEETQY
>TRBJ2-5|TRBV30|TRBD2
AWSVGLSPGGQETQY